The sample holds many counts of the clone carrying this T cell receptor (beta chain). The CDR3 has 17 residues. Looked up from germline, CDR1 is MDHEN and CDR2 is SYDVKM. V was pared by 2 bases and J by 8 bases, with 12 bases of the junction left unmatched. The data were taken from a study of T cell repertoires in cytomegalovirus infection. MiXCR, run by TCRdb on the reads, gives a single entry per CDR3 protein. In the table there are almost 500,000 distinct CDR3 sequences, around 11% of which are singletons. The sequencing input was PBMCs. The origin of this receptor is a human donor in good health (CMV status not recorded). Some clones in this sample may be carry-over from other donors' samples. The chain is built from TRBV28 and TRBJ2-1; 10 nucleotides match TRBD1. CDR3 in DNA: TGTGCCAGCAGTTTACCTCCCCCGGGACAGGGGATGGATGAGCAGTTCTTC. Its translation: CASSLPPPGQGMDEQFF.